This T cell receptor beta chain was sequenced for a study of HIV-infected children after antiretroviral therapy interruption. The CDR3 consists of 12 residues. Germline CDR1 reads MNHNY; CDR2 reads SVGAGI (reference sequence). V lost 4 bases to trimming and J lost 12 bases, with 12 bases between them. In its sample, this clonotype was seen many times. Treatment defined: PENTA 11 planned treatment interruption arm or continuous ART arm. The TCR library was built from RNA with a 3' RACE protocol and unique molecular identifiers. TCRdb re-analysed the 3' RACE reads in MiXCR, keeping a single row per CDR3 protein. The profile shows approximately 95,000 distinct CDR3 sequences, less than 7% of them singletons.

Sample: CD45RA+ CD4+ T cells from PBMCs, pooled from several time points, taken from a donor given antiretroviral therapy, either interrupted or continuous. Subset meaning: naive CD4+ CD45RA+ CD45RO- T cells. The sequence was collected from a pool of human donors with HIV. The V call is TRBV6-6, the J call TRBJ1-4; D uncertain. CDR3 loop: CASSSPPGELFF. In nucleotides, the CDR3 is TGTGCCAGCAGTTCCCCCCCGGGAGAACTGTTTTTT.